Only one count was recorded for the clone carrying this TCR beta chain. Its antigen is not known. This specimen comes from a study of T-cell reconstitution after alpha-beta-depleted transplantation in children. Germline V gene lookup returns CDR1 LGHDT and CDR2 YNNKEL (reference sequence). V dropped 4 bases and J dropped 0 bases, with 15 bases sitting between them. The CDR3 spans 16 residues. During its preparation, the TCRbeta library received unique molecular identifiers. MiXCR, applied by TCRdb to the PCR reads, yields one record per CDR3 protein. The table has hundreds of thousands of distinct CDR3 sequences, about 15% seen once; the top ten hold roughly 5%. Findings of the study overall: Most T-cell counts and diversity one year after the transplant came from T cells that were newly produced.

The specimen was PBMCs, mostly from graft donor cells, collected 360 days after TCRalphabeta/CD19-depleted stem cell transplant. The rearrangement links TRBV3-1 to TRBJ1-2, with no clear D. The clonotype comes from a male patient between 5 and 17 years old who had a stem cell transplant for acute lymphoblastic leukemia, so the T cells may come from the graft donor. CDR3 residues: CASSRGRQTSNYGYTF. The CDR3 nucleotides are TGTGCCAGCAGCCGAGGTCGGCAGACTTCTAACTATGGCTACACCTTC.